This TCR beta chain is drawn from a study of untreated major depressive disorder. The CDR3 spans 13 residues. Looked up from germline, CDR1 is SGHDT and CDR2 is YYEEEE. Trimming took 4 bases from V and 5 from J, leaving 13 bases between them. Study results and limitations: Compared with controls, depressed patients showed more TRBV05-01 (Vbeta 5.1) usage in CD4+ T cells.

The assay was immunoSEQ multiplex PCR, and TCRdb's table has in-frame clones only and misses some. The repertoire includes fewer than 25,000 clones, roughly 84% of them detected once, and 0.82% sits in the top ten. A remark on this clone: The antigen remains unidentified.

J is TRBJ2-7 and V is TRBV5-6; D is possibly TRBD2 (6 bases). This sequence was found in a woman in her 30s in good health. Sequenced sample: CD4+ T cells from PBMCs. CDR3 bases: TGTGCCAGCAGCGATCCGGGACTCCACGAGCAGTACTTC. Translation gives CASSDPGLHEQYF.